Following are 18 T cell receptor beta chains from one sample sequenced in a study of cytomegalovirus exposure and HLA in healthy donors. Primers included in the PCR were 60 Vbeta and 13 Jbeta primers. The table came from immunoSEQ multiplex PCR; TCRdb's copy has only in-frame clones and leaves some out. The sample consists of about 180,000 clones, 76% of them appearing once. The sequencing input was PBMCs. Receptor source: a woman under 40 in good health and CMV-seropositive.

The chain recombines TRBV6-5 with TRBJ1-3; D is unresolved. V lost 5 bases to trimming and J lost 0 bases, with 8 bases between them. The CDR3 runs to 14 residues. Germline V gives CDR1 MNHEY, CDR2 SVGAGI. In DNA, the CDR3 is TGTGCCAGCAGTCCGGCAGGCTCTGGAAACACCATATATTTT. It yields the protein CASSPAGSGNTIYF.

This chain links TRBV4-3 with TRBJ2-7; 9 bases are shared with TRBD1. Trimming took 1 base from V and 4 from J; bases not matched to a gene: 5. CDR3 length equals 15 residues. Germline assignment: CDR1 LGHNA and CDR2 YSLEER. CDR3 nucleotides: TGCGCCAGCAGCCAAGGGGGACAGGGACGTTACGAGCAGTACTTC. Its translation is CASSQGGQGRYEQYF.

For the CDR3, the DNA is TGTGCCAGCAGCAACGCGGGGGCCAACGTCCTGACTTTC. Protein: CASSNAGANVLTF. The rearrangement uses TRBV7-9 and TRBJ2-6, with D hard to call. CDR3 length: 13 amino acids. V lost 5 bases and J lost 4, with 6 bases in between. CDR1 is SEHNR and CDR2 is FQNEAQ in the germline V gene (reference sequence).

This clone has just a few counts. The J gene is TRBJ1-2, the V gene TRBV4-2; TRBD1 is a possible D gene (5 bases). From germline, CDR1 is LGHNA and CDR2 YNFKEQ. Trimming cost V 2 bases and J 4 bases, with 17 bases left between them. The CDR3 is 16 amino acids. CDR3 in DNA: TGTGCCAGCAGCCAACCCCGGGGCGGGGATGGCTATGGCTACACCTTC. Its protein product is CASSQPRGGDGYGYTF.

The V and J genes are TRBV19 and TRBJ2-2; D unresolved. V was pared by 1 base and J by 9 bases, with 6 bases between. The V gene's germline CDR1 is LNHDA and CDR2 SQIVND (reference sequence). There are 12 residues in the CDR3. The DNA for the CDR3 is TGTGCCAGTAGTATAGGTGACAGGGAGCTGTTTTTT. This sequence encodes CASSIGDRELFF.

The V gene is TRBV4-2, the J gene TRBJ2-3, with 9 bases identical to TRBD1. Trimming removed 1 base from V and 4 bases from J; junction bases left unmatched: 3. CDR3 length equals 15 residues. CDR1 and CDR2 (germline): LGHNA, YNFKEQ. CDR3 sequence (DNA): TGTGCCAGCAGCCAAGGGACAGGGGATGCAGATACGCAGTATTTT. Its protein product is CASSQGTGDADTQYF.

This chain joins TRBV19 and TRBJ2-2; TRBD2 aligns across 11 bases. The CDR3 has 18 residues. Trimming at V came to 7 bases and at J to 2 bases, leaving 12 bases not matched to a gene. CDR1 and CDR2 from the germline V gene are LNHDA and SQIVND (reference sequence). CDR3 nucleotide sequence: TGTGCCAGTACGGCGGCTAGCGGGGGGCTAATTAACACCGGGGAGCTGTTTTTT. This translates into CASTAASGGLINTGELFF. Based on the CDR3 plus reference TRBV19 and TRBJ2-2, the full variable domain is DGGITQSPKYLFRKEGQNVTLSCEQNLNHDAMYWYRQDPGQGLRLIYYSQIVNDFQKGDIAEGYSVSREKKESFPLTVTSAQKNPTAFYLCASTAASGGLINTGELFFGEGSRLTVL.

This chain connects TRBV27 to TRBJ2-7, with a weak D call TRBD1 (6 bases). The CDR3 has 14 amino acids. Trimming cost V 5 bases and J 0 bases, with 11 bases left between them. CDR1 is MNHEY and CDR2 is SMNVEV in the germline V gene (reference sequence). CDR3 nucleotides: TGTGCCAGCAGTCGGGTGGGGGCCTCCTACGAGCAGTACTTC. Translated: CASSRVGASYEQYF.

V gene TRBV12-5 combines with J gene TRBJ1-2; 8 bases match TRBD1. Unmatched junction bases numbered 6, after V lost 5 bases and J lost 1 base. CDR1 and CDR2 from the germline V gene are LGHNT and FRNRAP. The length of the CDR3 is 15 residues. CDR3 sequence: CASGLGQGHNYGYTF. The CDR3 DNA follows: TGTGCTAGTGGTCTCGGACAGGGACATAACTATGGCTACACCTTC.

This clone was recorded only once. The V gene is TRBV7-2, the J gene TRBJ2-3; D is uncertain. Germline V gene data show CDR1 as SGHTA and CDR2 as FQGNSA. The CDR3 loop spans 14 amino acids. Trimming took off 3 bases at V and 4 bases at J, with 11 bases between the two ends. The DNA for the CDR3 is TGTGCCAGCAGCTTCTTCAACATGGCAGATACGCAGTATTTT. This translates into CASSFFNMADTQYF.

V and J are TRBV27 and TRBJ1-2; 8 positions match TRBD1. The CDR3 covers 14 residues. V shed 6 bases, J shed 8 bases, and the junction held 11 bases outside the gene matches. Germline V gene data show CDR1 as MNHEY and CDR2 as SMNVEV (reference sequence). CDR3 nucleotide sequence: TGTGCCAGCAGCCCTTCGACAGGGGAGGGCGGCTACACCTTC. Encoded protein: CASSPSTGEGGYTF.

In its sample, this clone was seen a few times. The rearrangement links TRBV20-1 to TRBJ1-2; D might be TRBD1 (6 bases). Germline CDR1 and CDR2: DFQATT and SNEGSKA (reference sequence). Trimming removed 2 bases from V and 8 bases from J, with 9 bases in between. This CDR3 has 11 amino acids. The chain's CDR3 is CSARWGRGYTF. As DNA, the CDR3 is TGCAGTGCTAGATGGGGGCGCGGCTACACCTTC.

A single count supports this clone. This chain links TRBV9 with TRBJ2-3; D perhaps matches TRBD1 (5 bases). The V end was cut by 0 bases, the J end by 4 bases, with 12 bases between. The CDR3 runs to 15 residues. Germline CDR1 SGDLS, CDR2 YYNGEE. CDR3 residues: CASSVAPSTADTQYF. CDR3 sequence (DNA): TGTGCCAGCAGCGTAGCCCCTTCGACAGCAGATACGCAGTATTTT.

The genes are TRBV7-2 and TRBJ1-2, with D possibly TRBD1 on 5 matching bases. The CDR3 has 15 residues. Trimming cost V 0 bases and J 4 bases, with 12 bases left between them. Germline CDR1 is SGHTA and CDR2 is FQGNSA. The CDR3 is CASSLASQGIYGYTF. For the CDR3, the DNA is TGTGCCAGCAGCTTAGCGTCCCAGGGTATCTATGGCTACACCTTC.

The V call is TRBV4-2, the J call TRBJ2-2; TRBD1 is a possible D gene (5 bases). The germline V gene has CDR1 LGHNA and CDR2 YNFKEQ. CDR3 length: 16 amino acids. V shed 1 base and J shed 2 bases, with 11 bases lying between them. CDR3 nucleotide sequence: TGTGCCAGCAGCCAAGGACAGAGGCGAAACACCGGGGAGCTGTTTTTT. Residues: CASSQGQRRNTGELFF.

V gene TRBV4-1 combines with J gene TRBJ2-1, with D tentatively TRBD2 (7 bases). Trimming pared 1 base from V and 7 bases from J, leaving 14 bases between. Per germline, CDR1 MGHRA and CDR2 YSYEKL. The CDR3 covers 15 residues. The CDR3 DNA sequence: TGCGCCAGCAGCCAAGTGGGGGGGGGCGAGAATGAGCAGTTCTTC. Protein sequence: CASSQVGGGENEQFF.

The J gene is TRBJ1-2, the V gene TRBV4-2; no clear D. Deletions cut 4 bases from V and 1 base from J, with 10 bases between. The CDR3 totals 14 residues. The germline V gene has CDR1 LGHNA and CDR2 YNFKEQ. The CDR3 loop reads CASSPPVLNYGYTF. In DNA, the CDR3 is TGTGCCAGCAGCCCCCCGGTCCTTAACTATGGCTACACCTTC.

The rearrangement joins TRBV5-1 to TRBJ1-1, with D perhaps matching TRBD1 (6 bases). V lost 3 bases and J 2 bases, leaving 11 bases between the germline ends. Looked up from germline, CDR1 is SGHRS and CDR2 is YFSETQ. This CDR3 is built from 14 residues. The CDR3 nucleotides read TGCGCCAGCAGCTCACAGGGAATAAACACTGAAGCTTTCTTT. It yields the protein CASSSQGINTEAFF.